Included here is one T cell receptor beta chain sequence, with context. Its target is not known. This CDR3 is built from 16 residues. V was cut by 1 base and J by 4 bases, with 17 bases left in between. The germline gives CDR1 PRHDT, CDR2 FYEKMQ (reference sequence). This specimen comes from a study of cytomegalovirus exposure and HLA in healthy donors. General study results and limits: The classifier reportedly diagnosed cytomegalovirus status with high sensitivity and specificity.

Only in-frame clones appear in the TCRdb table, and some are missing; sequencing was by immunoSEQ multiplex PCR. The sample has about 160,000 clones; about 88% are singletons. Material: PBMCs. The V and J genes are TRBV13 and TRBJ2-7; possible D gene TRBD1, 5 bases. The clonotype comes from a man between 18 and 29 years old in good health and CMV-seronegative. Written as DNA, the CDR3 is TGTGCCAGCAGCTTAGTATTGGACAACAAACTTTACGAGCAGTACTTC. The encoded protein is CASSLVLDNKLYEQYF.